One sample yielded the 10 T cell receptor beta chains listed below, sequenced in a study of spatial heterogeneity in lung cancer. General observations from the study: Counts of expanded intratumoral alpha and beta TCRs tracked tumor mutation counts.

These TCRs are of unknown antigen specificity. As to time point: sample taken at primary tumor resection. TCRdb processed the 5' RACE reads anew with MiXCR; each CDR3 protein has one entry. The data contain approximately 11,000 distinct CDR3 sequences, around 8% of them singletons. The sequencing here drew on lung tumor tissue, taken at surgery. These receptors were collected from a female donor with early-stage non-small cell lung cancer.

This clonotype is termed medium-sized. This sequence joins TRBV27 and TRBJ2-1; 7 nucleotides match TRBD1. With 2 bases clipped from V and 1 base from J, the junction kept 2 bases outside the gene matches. CDR1 is MNHEY and CDR2 is SMNVEV in the germline V gene (reference sequence). CDR3 length: 15 residues. CDR3 sequence: CASSLRDRSYNEQFF. As DNA, the CDR3 is TGTGCCAGCAGTTTACGGGACAGATCCTACAATGAGCAGTTCTTC.

By sample share, this clonotype is medium-sized. The chain couples TRBV14 to TRBJ1-3; perhaps TRBD1 as D (6 bases). Germline V CDR1 and CDR2: SGHDN, FVKESK. The V end was cut by 4 bases, the J end by 0 bases, with 16 bases between. The CDR3 spans 17 residues. The CDR3 nucleotides read TGTGCCAGCAGCCCCAAGCGGGGACAAAGCTCTGGAAACACCATATATTTT. This encodes CASSPKRGQSSGNTIYF.

This clonotype was counted many times. The chain has TRBV6-1 and TRBJ1-6; 7 bases are shared with TRBD1. There are 13 residues in the CDR3. Germline CDR1 and CDR2: MNHNS and SASEGT. With V trimmed by 10 bases and J by 5 bases, 5 bases remained unmatched. The CDR3, as DNA: TGTGCCACGGCGGGACAGCATAATTCACCCCTCCACTTT. Its protein product is CATAGQHNSPLHF.

Judged by abundance, this clonotype is medium-sized. This chain joins TRBV7-3 and TRBJ1-2; D gene unclear. The CDR3 sequence is 13 residues long. CDR1 SGHTA and CDR2 FQGTGA come from the germline V gene. The V and J ends lost 0 bases and 7 bases respectively, with 9 bases between them. As DNA, the CDR3 is TGTGCCAGCAGCTTAACGGGCGGGAGTGGCTACACCTTC. Protein: CASSLTGGSGYTF.

This clonotype has at least ten counts. The chain is built from TRBV3-1 and TRBJ1-2, with TRBD1 matching over 9 bases. Trimming took 0 bases from V and 4 from J; bases not matched to a gene: 3. CDR1 and CDR2 from the germline V gene are LGHDT and YNNKEL (reference sequence). This CDR3 contains 15 residues. The CDR3 reads CASSQDGTGPYGYTF. The CDR3 DNA reads TGTGCCAGCAGCCAAGACGGGACAGGGCCCTATGGCTACACCTTC. The full variable domain, its missing parts supplied by reference TRBV3-1 and TRBJ1-2, is DTAVSQTPKYLVTQMGNDKSIKCEQNLGHDTMYWYKQDSKKFLKIMFSYNNKELIINETVPNRFSPKSPDKAHLNLHINSLELGDSAVYFCASSQDGTGPYGYTFGSGTRLTVV.

This clonotype qualifies as medium-sized. The genes are TRBV4-3 and TRBJ2-3; 12 bases are a match to TRBD1. The CDR3 extends over 18 amino acids. Trimming at V came to 3 bases and at J to 4 bases, leaving 11 bases not matched to a gene. Germline loops: CDR1 LGHNA, CDR2 YSLEER. CDR3 region: CASSQLYGTGGEADTQYF. The CDR3 DNA is TGCGCCAGCAGCCAGCTATACGGGACAGGGGGCGAGGCAGATACGCAGTATTTT.

The chain couples TRBV28 to TRBJ1-1; a possible D gene is TRBD1 (6 bases). The CDR3 contains 15 residues. Germline assignment: CDR1 MDHEN and CDR2 SYDVKM. V dropped 7 bases and J dropped 1 base, with 16 bases sitting between them. In nucleotides, the CDR3 is TGTGCCAGCACATTCCTGGGGGCCCCGAACACTGAAGCTTTCTTT. Its protein product is CASTFLGAPNTEAFF.

This clonotype was recorded at least ten times. The chain has TRBV6-5 and TRBJ2-1; D not resolved. The CDR3 covers 13 residues. Germline loops: CDR1 MNHEY, CDR2 SVGAGI. V was cut by 4 bases and J by 7 bases, with 11 bases left in between. Here the CDR3 reads CASSFGLGNEQFF. The CDR3 region has the DNA TGTGCCAGCAGTTTCGGGCTCGGGAATGAGCAGTTCTTC.

CDR3 nucleotides: TGTGCCAGCAGTGTGGCTAGCGGAAACAATGAGCAGTTCTTC. This gives the protein CASSVASGNNEQFF. V usage is TRBV25-1 and J usage is TRBJ2-1; 7 nucleotides align to TRBD2. This CDR3 contains 14 residues. In germline, CDR1 is MGHDK, CDR2 SYGVNS. V trimming: 4 bases; J trimming: 5 bases; junction bases outside the gene matches: 5. The full variable domain, in which reference TRBV25-1 and TRBJ2-1 provide the parts outside the CDR3, is EADIYQTPRYLVIGTGKKITLECSQTMGHDKMYWYQQDPGMELHLIHYSYGVNSTEKGDLSSESTVSRIRTEHFPLTLESARPSHTSQYLCASSVASGNNEQFFGPGTRLTVL.

This clonotype was picked up a small number of times. This rearrangement joins TRBV30 to TRBJ2-4, with D perhaps given as TRBD1 or TRBD2 (6 bases each). In germline, CDR1 is GTSNPN, CDR2 SVGIG (reference sequence). Trimming took off 5 bases at V and 2 bases at J, with 16 bases between the two ends. The CDR3 covers 15 residues. In nucleotides, the CDR3 is TGTGCCTGGCTCTTGGGGGGCGCATCCAAAAACATTCAGTACTTC. As protein: CAWLLGGASKNIQYF.